Listed below are T cell receptor beta chains from one sample, sequenced in a study of identical twins. In TCRdb, the 5' RACE reads were re-called with MiXCR into one record per CDR3 protein. The table includes some 460,000 distinct CDR3 sequences, around 14% detected once. These sequences were also reported in another study, on yellow fever vaccine responses in identical twins.

The sequenced sample was CD4+ T cells sorted from blood. The receptors derive from a woman between 18 and 29 years old in good health. CDR3s include the opening cysteine and the closing phenylalanine or tryptophan. D genes are given only for firm matches. Rows may omit the clone size; those that give it use once, few, many or a size class.

J gene | V gene | clone size | D gene | CDR3 protein | CDR3 DNA
TRBJ2-1 | TRBV12-3/TRBV12-4 | . | . | CASRLGGSRNEQFF | TGTGCCAGCAGGCTTGGGGGGAGTCGGAATGAGCAGTTCTTC
TRBJ2-1 | TRBV7-9 | . | TRBD2 | CASSLARGDEQFF | TGTGCCAGCAGCTTAGCGCGGGGGGACGAGCAGTTCTTC
TRBJ2-7 | TRBV14 | . | . | CASSQPGRNYEQYF | TGTGCCAGCAGCCAACCGGGACGGAACTACGAGCAGTACTTC
TRBJ2-3 | TRBV10-2 | few | TRBD1 | CASRGTGSSTDTQYF | TGCGCCAGCAGAGGGACAGGGTCTAGCACAGATACGCAGTATTTT
TRBJ2-3 | TRBV5-1 | few | . | CASSFPTDTDTQYF | TGCGCCAGCAGCTTCCCGACTGACACAGATACGCAGTATTTT
TRBJ2-4 | TRBV4-3 | few | TRBD2 | CASSQVLAGGWVDKNIQYF | TGCGCCAGCAGCCAAGTACTAGCGGGAGGTTGGGTTGACAAAAACATTCAGTACTTC
TRBJ2-7 | TRBV10-3 | few | TRBD1 | CAIRAGTDYEQYF | TGTGCCATCAGAGCCGGGACAGACTACGAGCAGTACTTC
TRBJ2-3 | TRBV10-3 | . | . | CAIRPAGTDTQYF | TGTGCCATCAGACCCGCAGGCACAGATACGCAGTATTTT
TRBJ2-7 | TRBV12-3/TRBV12-4 | . | . | CASKKGKGTFSYEQYF | TGTGCCAGCAAAAAAGGGAAGGGAACCTTCTCCTACGAGCAGTACTTC
TRBJ2-5 | TRBV15 | . | . | CATSRVGSQGETQYF | TGTGCCACCAGCAGAGTCGGGTCTCAGGGGGAGACCCAGTACTTC
TRBJ2-1 | TRBV28 | few | TRBD2 | CASSLSGTSGYEQFF | TGTGCCAGCAGTTTATCCGGGACTAGCGGATATGAGCAGTTCTTC
TRBJ2-3 | TRBV9 | . | . | CASSLSNRGTQYF | TGTGCCAGCAGCCTATCCAACCGGGGTACGCAGTATTTT